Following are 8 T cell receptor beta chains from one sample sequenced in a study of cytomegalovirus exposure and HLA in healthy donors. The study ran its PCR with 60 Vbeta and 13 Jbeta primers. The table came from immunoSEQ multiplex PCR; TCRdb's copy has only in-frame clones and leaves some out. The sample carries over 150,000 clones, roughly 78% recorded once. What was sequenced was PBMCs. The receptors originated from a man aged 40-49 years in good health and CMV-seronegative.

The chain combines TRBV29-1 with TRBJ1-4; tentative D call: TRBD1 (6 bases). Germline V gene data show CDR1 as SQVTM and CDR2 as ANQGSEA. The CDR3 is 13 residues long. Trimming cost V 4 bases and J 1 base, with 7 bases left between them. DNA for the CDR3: TGCAGCGTTGGCAGGGGAACTAATGAAAAACTGTTTTTT. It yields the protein CSVGRGTNEKLFF.

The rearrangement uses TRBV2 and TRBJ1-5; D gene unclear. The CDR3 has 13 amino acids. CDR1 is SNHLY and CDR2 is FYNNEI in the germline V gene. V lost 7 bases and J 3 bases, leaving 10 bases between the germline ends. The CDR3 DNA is TGTGCCAGCAAAGTGACACACAATCAGCCCCAGCATTTT. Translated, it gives CASKVTHNQPQHF.

The CDR3 loop is CASSEASTGKSPLHF. In DNA, the CDR3 is TGTGCCAGCAGTGAAGCGTCGACAGGGAAATCACCCCTCCACTTT. This rearrangement joins TRBV6-1 to TRBJ1-6; TRBD1 agrees at 7 bases. This CDR3 has 15 amino acids. CDR1 and CDR2 from the germline V gene are MNHNS and SASEGT. J lost 10 bases, V lost 0 bases, and 6 bases had no gene match.

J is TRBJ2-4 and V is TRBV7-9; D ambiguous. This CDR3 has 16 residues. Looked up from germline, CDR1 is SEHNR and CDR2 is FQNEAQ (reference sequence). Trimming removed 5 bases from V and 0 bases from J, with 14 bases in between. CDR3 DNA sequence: TGTGCCAGCAGCCTTTGGGCAGGAATAGCCAAAAACATTCAGTACTTC. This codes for CASSLWAGIAKNIQYF.

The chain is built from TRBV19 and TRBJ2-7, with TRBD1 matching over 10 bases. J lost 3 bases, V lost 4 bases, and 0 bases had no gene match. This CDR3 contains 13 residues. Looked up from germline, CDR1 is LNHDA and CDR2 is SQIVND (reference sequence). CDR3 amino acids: CASSRDRGYEQYF. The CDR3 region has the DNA TGTGCCAGTAGTAGGGACAGGGGCTACGAGCAGTACTTC.

CDR3 residues: CASSRLAGGISNSQETQYF. The CDR3 DNA reads as TGTGCCAGCAGCCGACTAGCGGGAGGGATATCTAACTCTCAAGAGACCCAGTACTTC. V usage is TRBV7-9 and J usage is TRBJ2-5; TRBD2 aligns across 14 bases. CDR3 length equals 19 residues. V lost 5 bases, J lost 2 bases, and 13 bases stayed unmatched. Germline CDR1 SEHNR, CDR2 FQNEAQ (reference sequence). Based on the CDR3 plus reference TRBV7-9 and TRBJ2-5, the full variable domain is DTGVSQNPRHKITKRGQNVTFRCDPISEHNRLYWYRQTLGQGPEFLTYFQNEAQLEKSRLLSDRFSAERPKGSFSTLEIQRTEQGDSAMYLCASSRLAGGISNSQETQYFGPGTRLLVL.

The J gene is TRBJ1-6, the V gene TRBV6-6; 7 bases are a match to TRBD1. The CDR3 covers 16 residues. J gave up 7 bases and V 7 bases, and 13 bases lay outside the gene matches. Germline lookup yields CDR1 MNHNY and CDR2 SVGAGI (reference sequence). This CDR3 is CASIQNPGQLNSPLHF. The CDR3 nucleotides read TGTGCCAGCATTCAAAACCCGGGACAGCTAAATTCACCCCTCCACTTT.

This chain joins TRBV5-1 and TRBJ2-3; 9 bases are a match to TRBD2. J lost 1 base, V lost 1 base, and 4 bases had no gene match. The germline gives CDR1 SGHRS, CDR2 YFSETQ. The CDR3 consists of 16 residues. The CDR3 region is CASSLNGGRGTDTQYF. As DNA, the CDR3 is TGCGCCAGCAGCTTGAACGGCGGGAGGGGCACAGATACGCAGTATTTT.